The 28 T cell receptor beta chains below come from one sample, sequenced in a study of immune heterogeneity within non-small cell lung tumors. Genomic DNA from bulk tumor acted as the template, and about 600 ng was loaded per sample. Biopsies, several per primary tumor and spaced far apart, were collected during surgery. With untreated, newly diagnosed non-small cell lung cancer, the patients went on to undergo curative surgery. Amplification of TCR beta CDR3 was performed by multiplex PCR with 32 V and 13 J primers. TCRdb reprocessed the multiplex PCR reads with MiXCR, giving one entry per CDR3 protein. Of some 9,300 distinct CDR3 sequences detected, 31% appear once; the ten largest clones hold about 11%. What was sequenced was lung tumor tissue. The receptors were sampled from a man aged 60 to 75 with non-small cell lung cancer.

This clonotype was picked up many times. The rearrangement joins TRBV4-3 to TRBJ1-6; TRBD1 aligns across 8 bases. Germline loops: CDR1 LGHNA, CDR2 YSLEER. V was pared by 0 bases and J by 5 bases, with 9 bases of the junction left unmatched. This CDR3 is built from 18 residues. In DNA form, the CDR3 reads TGCGCCAGCAGCCAAGAAGCCCCGGGACAGGCTAATAATTCACCCCTCCACTTT. Translation gives CASSQEAPGQANNSPLHF.

V gene TRBV27 combines with J gene TRBJ2-7; perhaps TRBD2 as D (7 bases). This CDR3 comprises 16 residues. The V end lost 4 bases, the J end lost 1 base, and 17 bases lay between the germline ends. Looked up from germline, CDR1 is MNHEY and CDR2 is SMNVEV (reference sequence). The CDR3 DNA is TGTGCCAGCAGTTACCCGGCGGGGGCTGGGTCCTACGAGCAGTACTTC. Amino acids: CASSYPAGAGSYEQYF.

In this sample, this clonotype turned up many times. The chain has TRBV6-6 and TRBJ2-6; D remains unclear. The CDR3 sequence is 15 residues long. The germline gives CDR1 MNHNY, CDR2 SVGAGI (reference sequence). V lost 0 bases and J 2 bases, leaving 5 bases between the germline ends. The CDR3 nucleotides are TGTGCCAGCAGTTACTCACGGGCTGGGGCCAACGTCCTGACTTTC. Residues: CASSYSRAGANVLTF.

This clonotype was seen repeatedly, ten times or more. J is TRBJ1-1 and V is TRBV18, with a weak D call TRBD1 (6 bases). This CDR3 has 13 amino acids. Trimming took 6 bases from V and 6 from J, leaving 14 bases between them. Germline-derived CDR1 and CDR2 are KGHSH and LQKENI. The DNA for the CDR3 is TGTGCCAGCTCTCTAGGACAGTCCCCTGAAGCTTTCTTT. It translates to CASSLGQSPEAFF. Using reference TRBV18 and TRBJ1-1 for the parts outside the CDR3, the full variable domain is NAGVMQNPRHLVRRRGQEARLRCSPMKGHSHVYWYRQLPEEGLKFMVYLQKENIIDESGMPKERFSAEFPKEGPSILRIQQVVRGDSAAYFCASSLGQSPEAFFGQGTRLTVV.

V is TRBV20-1 and J is TRBJ2-7; 11 bases are shared with TRBD1. The germline gives CDR1 DFQATT, CDR2 SNEGSKA (reference sequence). The CDR3 length is 13 residues. With V trimmed by 6 bases and J by 3 bases, 4 bases remained unmatched. The CDR3 DNA follows: TGCAGTGCGGCCGGGACAGGGGGCTACGAGCAGTACTTC. Translation: CSAAGTGGYEQYF.

In its sample, this clonotype was seen many times. V gene TRBV3-1 combines with J gene TRBJ1-5; D not certain. The germline gives CDR1 LGHDT, CDR2 YNNKEL (reference sequence). The CDR3 is 15 residues long. V was clipped by 2 bases and J by 1 base, with 9 bases between them. The CDR3 DNA follows: TGTGCCAGCAGCCAAACTACTGGGAGCAATCAGCCCCAGCATTTT. This codes for CASSQTTGSNQPQHF.

Within the sample, this clonotype is medium-sized. This sequence joins TRBV19 and TRBJ1-1; D unresolved. CDR1 and CDR2 from the germline V gene are LNHDA and SQIVND (reference sequence). V gave up 5 bases and J gave up 4 bases, with 14 bases separating them. This CDR3 has 14 amino acids. In DNA, the CDR3 is TGTGCCAGTAGTTCGTCAAGGGTAACCACTGAAGCTTTCTTT. It codes for CASSSSRVTTEAFF.

This clonotype came up many times. The chain has TRBV20-1 and TRBJ1-1; a weak D match, TRBD1 (5 bases). V gave up 5 bases and J gave up 10 bases, with 20 bases separating them. The CDR3 spans 13 residues. Germline values: CDR1 DFQATT, CDR2 SNEGSKA (reference sequence). The CDR3 nucleotides are TGCAGTGCTGAGGAGGATACACTGAGGGGAGCTTTCTTT. It codes for CSAEEDTLRGAFF.

The table lists this clonotype with many counts. The genes are TRBV2 and TRBJ2-3; 13 bases line up with TRBD2. This CDR3 is 16 amino acids long. Trimming removed 6 bases from V and 3 bases from J; junction bases left unmatched: 6. Germline V gene sequence: CDR1 SNHLY, CDR2 FYNNEI. CDR3 protein: CASRTGLAGRTDTQYF. CDR3 sequence (DNA): TGTGCCAGCAGGACGGGACTAGCGGGACGGACAGATACGCAGTATTTT.

The genes are TRBV5-5 and TRBJ2-1; perhaps D is TRBD1 or TRBD2 (7 bases each). The V gene lost 9 bases and the J gene lost 6 bases, with 19 bases spanning the gap. Germline CDR1 reads SGHKS; CDR2 reads YYEKEE (reference sequence). This CDR3 has 14 residues. This CDR3 reads CATTLREGANEQFF. In nucleotides, the CDR3 is TGTGCCACTACCTTGAGGGAGGGGGCCAATGAGCAGTTCTTC.

V gene TRBV5-6 combines with J gene TRBJ2-2; D not resolved. Germline CDR1 reads SGHDT; CDR2 reads YYEEEE. The CDR3 is 12 residues long. V lost 1 base, J lost 6 bases, and 4 bases lay in between. The DNA of the CDR3 is TGTGCCAGCAGCTTGTCGGCCGGGGAGCTGTTTTTT. It encodes CASSLSAGELFF.

This chain links TRBV28 with TRBJ2-7, with TRBD1 matching over 8 bases. The CDR3 contains 14 residues. The trim removed 4 bases at V and 7 bases at J, leaving 9 bases unmatched. CDR1 is MDHEN, CDR2 SYDVKM, per germline. CDR3 residues: CASSSWTGSGEQYF. CDR3 bases: TGTGCCAGCAGTTCGTGGACAGGGTCGGGGGAGCAGTACTTC.

This clonotype appeared a few times. The chain recombines TRBV4-1 with TRBJ1-5; D may be TRBD1 (5 bases). V was shortened by 1 base and J by 1 base, with 8 bases between the two germline ends. The CDR3 loop spans 15 amino acids. Germline V gene data show CDR1 as MGHRA and CDR2 as YSYEKL. CDR3 residues: CASSQVGGSNQPQHF. CDR3 sequence (DNA): TGCGCCAGCAGCCAAGTTGGGGGAAGCAATCAGCCCCAGCATTTT.

This clonotype appeared many times. The genes are TRBV4-3 and TRBJ2-1; 7 positions agree with TRBD2. The germline gives CDR1 LGHNA, CDR2 YSLEER. Germline trimming cut 0 bases from V and 2 bases from J; bases unmatched to any gene: 13. The CDR3 extends over 19 amino acids. DNA of the CDR3: TGCGCCAGCAGCCAAGATCCCGCGGGAGCGGGTCGGGCCTACAATGAGCAGTTCTTC. It is translated as CASSQDPAGAGRAYNEQFF.

This clonotype was detected only a few times. The CDR3 reads CASSLTSGGTTDTQYF. CDR3 in DNA: TGTGCCAGCAGTTTAACTAGCGGGGGCACCACAGATACGCAGTATTTT. The chain couples TRBV28 to TRBJ2-3; 11 nucleotides agree with TRBD2. Germline loops: CDR1 MDHEN, CDR2 SYDVKM. V was clipped by 2 bases and J by 2 bases; unmatched bases: 3. The CDR3 runs 16 residues.

J is TRBJ2-1 and V is TRBV4-2; 7 nucleotides line up with TRBD1. Per germline, CDR1 LGHNA and CDR2 YNFKEQ. Trimming took 4 bases from V and 5 from J; bases not matched to a gene: 5. This CDR3 is 14 amino acids long. The CDR3 sequence: CASSRGDRDNEQFF. CDR3 DNA sequence: TGTGCCAGCAGCCGAGGGGACAGAGACAATGAGCAGTTCTTC.

This clonotype is labeled as medium-sized (0.01 to 0.1%). V gene TRBV6-1 combines with J gene TRBJ2-7, with TRBD2 as a possible D gene (7 bases). The CDR3 length is 13 residues. Germline CDR1 MNHNS, CDR2 SASEGT. V was clipped by 6 bases and J by 6 bases, with 15 bases between them. DNA for the CDR3: TGTGCCAGCAGGTTCGGGGGGCAGGGCGAGCAGTACTTC. Translated, it gives CASRFGGQGEQYF.

This clonotype showed up just once. This chain links TRBV18 with TRBJ2-1, with D possibly being TRBD1 (5 bases). V lost 5 bases to trimming and J lost 5 bases, with 16 bases between them. The CDR3 has 15 residues. Looked up from germline, CDR1 is KGHSH and CDR2 is LQKENI. This chain's CDR3 is CASSIQGGGNNEQFF. CDR3 nucleotides: TGTGCCAGCTCAATTCAGGGCGGCGGAAACAATGAGCAGTTCTTC. The whole variable domain, filled in from reference TRBV18 and TRBJ2-1, reads NAGVMQNPRHLVRRRGQEARLRCSPMKGHSHVYWYRQLPEEGLKFMVYLQKENIIDESGMPKERFSAEFPKEGPSILRIQQVVRGDSAAYFCASSIQGGGNNEQFFGPGTRLTVL.

The chain combines TRBV11-2 with TRBJ2-7; 11 positions agree with TRBD2. Germline V gene data show CDR1 as SGHAT and CDR2 as FQNNGV. The junction had 14 bases not matched to a gene; V was cut back by 3 bases and J by 4 bases. CDR3 length equals 18 residues. The CDR3 sequence is CASSFSHSRLAGSYEQYF. DNA for the CDR3: TGTGCCAGCAGCTTTTCGCACAGCCGACTAGCGGGATCGTACGAGCAGTACTTC.

By sample share, this clonotype is medium-sized. V is TRBV12-3 or TRBV12-4 and J is TRBJ2-7; a weak D match, TRBD1 (6 bases). V lost 6 bases and J lost 0, with 15 bases in between. The CDR3 totals 15 residues. For the CDR3, the DNA is TGTGCCAGCAGCCCACCGGGACACCGCTCCTACGAGCAGTACTTC. Encoded protein: CASSPPGHRSYEQYF.

This clonotype occurred many times. The chain employs TRBV24-1 and TRBJ2-5, with TRBD1 identical over 9 bases. The CDR3 totals 15 residues. Trimming removed 4 bases from V and 5 bases from J; junction bases left unmatched: 7. In germline, CDR1 is KGHDR, CDR2 SFDVKD. The CDR3 sequence: CATSETQGAWETQYF. The CDR3 coding sequence is TGTGCCACCAGTGAAACACAGGGGGCTTGGGAGACCCAGTACTTC.

This clonotype was found many times. The V call is TRBV10-2, the J call TRBJ2-3, with a possible D match to TRBD2 (6 bases). Trimming cost V 3 bases and J 0 bases, with 16 bases left between them. The CDR3 totals 17 residues. From germline, CDR1 is WSHSY and CDR2 SAAADI. The CDR3 protein is CASSDRGRSDSTDTQYF. For the CDR3, the DNA is TGCGCCAGCAGTGATCGGGGGAGGTCCGATAGCACAGATACGCAGTATTTT.

By its share, this clonotype is medium-sized. The gene calls are TRBV5-1 and TRBJ2-1; 7 bases map to TRBD2. The V and J ends lost 1 base and 6 bases, in that order; junction bases with no gene match: 10. Germline V gives CDR1 SGHRS, CDR2 YFSETQ. The length of the CDR3 is 16 residues. CDR3: CASSLQAGLAANEQFF. The CDR3 DNA sequence: TGCGCCAGCAGCTTGCAGGCGGGGCTAGCGGCCAATGAGCAGTTCTTC.

The sample holds many counts of this clonotype. The chain uses TRBV3-1 and TRBJ2-7, with D hard to call. V lost 1 base to trimming and J lost 0 bases, with 10 bases between them. The CDR3 runs 15 residues. The germline V gene has CDR1 LGHDT and CDR2 YNNKEL (reference sequence). CDR3 nucleotide sequence: TGTGCCAGCAGCCAAGGGCCCGATAGCTCCTACGAGCAGTACTTC. Protein: CASSQGPDSSYEQYF.

As concerns this clonotype: A much larger clone lies a single base off, so this may be a read error. The V and J genes are TRBV12-3 or TRBV12-4 and TRBJ2-3, with D tentatively TRBD1 or TRBD2 (5 bases each). The V end was cut by 11 bases, the J end by 1 base, with 13 bases between. This CDR3 spans 13 amino acids. CDR3 sequence: CASGALRTDTQYF. CDR3 DNA: TGTGCCTCCGGGGCTCTCCGCACAGATACGCAGTATTTT.

A remark on this clonotype: Because it lacks the conserved phenylalanine or tryptophan at the end, this CDR3 is likely a read error. It is unclear where the CDR3 begins or ends on the DNA, so no DNA is shown, and the CDR3 is as TCRdb lists it. This rearrangement joins TRBV5-6 to TRBJ2-3; the table's D call, TRBD1, was not checked against the DNA. The length of the CDR3 is 17 amino acids, counting both ends. Germline CDR1 is SGHDT and CDR2 is YYEEEE. The chain's CDR3 is CASSFQGRVYYEQYFGP.

This clonotype was picked up many times. J is TRBJ2-2 and V is TRBV4-1, with D possibly matching TRBD1 (6 bases). The V gene's germline CDR1 is MGHRA and CDR2 YSYEKL. The CDR3 length is 16 residues. The V end lost 4 bases, the J end lost 3 bases, and 15 bases lay between the germline ends. CDR3 protein: CASSRRDTLDTGELFF. The CDR3, as DNA: TGCGCCAGCAGCCGCCGGGACACCCTAGACACCGGGGAGCTGTTTTTT.

This clonotype was seen at least ten times. The CDR3 DNA reads as TGCGCCAGCAGCTCCACCGGGACAGGGGGCGTTGTCTATGGCTACACCTTC. Translation: CASSSTGTGGVVYGYTF. The V and J genes are TRBV5-1 and TRBJ1-2; 12 bases are a match to TRBD1. Germline V gives CDR1 SGHRS, CDR2 YFSETQ. J was trimmed by 4 bases and V by 3 bases; bases with no gene match: 10. The CDR3 runs to 17 residues.